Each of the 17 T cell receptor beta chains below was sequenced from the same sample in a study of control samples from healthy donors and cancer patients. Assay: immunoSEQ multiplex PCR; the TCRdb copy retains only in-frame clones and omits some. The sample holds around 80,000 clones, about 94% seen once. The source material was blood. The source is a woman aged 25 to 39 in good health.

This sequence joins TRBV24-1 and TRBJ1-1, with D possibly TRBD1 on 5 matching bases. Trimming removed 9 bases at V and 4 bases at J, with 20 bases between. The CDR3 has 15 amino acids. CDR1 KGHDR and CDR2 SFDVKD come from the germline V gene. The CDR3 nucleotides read TGTGCCACCTCGGGCGGGGCCGGTGGTGGCACTGAAGCTTTCTTT. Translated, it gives CATSGGAGGGTEAFF.

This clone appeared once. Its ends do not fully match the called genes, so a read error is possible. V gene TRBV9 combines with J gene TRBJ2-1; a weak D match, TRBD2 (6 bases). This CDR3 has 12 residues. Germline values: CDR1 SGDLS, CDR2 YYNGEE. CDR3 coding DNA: TGTGCCAGCAGCGTAGGTGGGACTCCCCCTCTCTTC. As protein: CASSVGGTPPLF.

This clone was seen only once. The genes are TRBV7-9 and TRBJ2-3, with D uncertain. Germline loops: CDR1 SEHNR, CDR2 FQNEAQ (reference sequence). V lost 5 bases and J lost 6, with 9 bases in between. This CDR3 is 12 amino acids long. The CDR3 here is CASSPPRDTQYF. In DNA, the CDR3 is TGTGCCAGCAGCCCGCCTCGGGATACGCAGTATTTT.

The CDR3 region is CSVRDTNPRGYTF. In DNA form, the CDR3 reads TGCAGCGTCCGGGACACAAATCCTCGGGGCTACACCTTC. V and J are TRBV29-1 and TRBJ1-2, with D perhaps matching TRBD1 (6 bases). Trimming stripped 6 bases from V and 8 bases from J, with 19 bases between. The CDR3 length is 13 residues. Germline V CDR1 and CDR2: SQVTM, ANQGSEA.

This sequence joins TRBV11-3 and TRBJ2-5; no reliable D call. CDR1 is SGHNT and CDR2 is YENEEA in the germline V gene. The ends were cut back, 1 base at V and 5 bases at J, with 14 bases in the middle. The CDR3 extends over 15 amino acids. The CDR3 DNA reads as TGTGCCAGCAGCTTAGGTGTGGGCAATCGCGAGACCCAGTACTTC. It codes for CASSLGVGNRETQYF.

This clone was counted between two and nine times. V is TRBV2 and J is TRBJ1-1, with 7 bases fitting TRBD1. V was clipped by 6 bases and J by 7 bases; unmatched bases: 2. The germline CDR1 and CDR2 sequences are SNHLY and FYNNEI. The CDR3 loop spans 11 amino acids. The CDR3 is CASRGQYEAFF. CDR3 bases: TGTGCCAGCAGGGGACAGTATGAAGCTTTCTTT.

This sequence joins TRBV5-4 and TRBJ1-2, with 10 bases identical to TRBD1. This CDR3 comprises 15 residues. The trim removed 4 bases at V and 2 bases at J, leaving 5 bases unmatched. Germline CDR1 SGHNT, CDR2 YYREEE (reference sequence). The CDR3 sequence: CASSPPDRGNYGYTF. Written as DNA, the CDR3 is TGTGCCAGCAGCCCACCGGACAGGGGGAACTATGGCTACACCTTC.

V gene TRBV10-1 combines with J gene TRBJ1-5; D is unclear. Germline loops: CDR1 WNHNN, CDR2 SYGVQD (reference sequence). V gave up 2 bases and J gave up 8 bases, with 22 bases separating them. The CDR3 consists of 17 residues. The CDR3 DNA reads TGCGCCAGCAGTGAGAGGAGCTGGAGGGTAAAGTGGGAGCCCCAGCATTTT. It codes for CASSERSWRVKWEPQHF.

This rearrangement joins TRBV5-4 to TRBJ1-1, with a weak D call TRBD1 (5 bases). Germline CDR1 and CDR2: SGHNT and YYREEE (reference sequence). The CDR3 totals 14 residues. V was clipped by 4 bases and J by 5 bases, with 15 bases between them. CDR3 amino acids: CASSPGHGGTEAFF. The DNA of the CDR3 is TGTGCCAGCAGCCCTGGACATGGAGGTACTGAAGCTTTCTTT.

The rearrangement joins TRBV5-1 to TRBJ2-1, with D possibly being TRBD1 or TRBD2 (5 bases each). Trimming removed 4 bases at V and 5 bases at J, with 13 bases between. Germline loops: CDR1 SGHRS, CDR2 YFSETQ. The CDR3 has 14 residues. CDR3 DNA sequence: TGCGCCAGCAGCCCCGGGGCGTACAACAATGAGCAGTTCTTC. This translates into CASSPGAYNNEQFF.

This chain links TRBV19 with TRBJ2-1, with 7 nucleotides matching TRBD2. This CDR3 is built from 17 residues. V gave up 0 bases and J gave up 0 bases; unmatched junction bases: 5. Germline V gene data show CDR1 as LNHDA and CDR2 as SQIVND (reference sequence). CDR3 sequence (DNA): TGTGCCAGTAGTATAGATCGAGCGGGGCGCTCCTACAATGAGCAGTTCTTC. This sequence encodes CASSIDRAGRSYNEQFF.

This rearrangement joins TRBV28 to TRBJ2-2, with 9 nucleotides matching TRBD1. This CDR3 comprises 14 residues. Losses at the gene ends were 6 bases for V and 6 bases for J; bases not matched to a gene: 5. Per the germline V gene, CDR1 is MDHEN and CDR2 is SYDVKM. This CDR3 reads CASRRTGAAGELFF. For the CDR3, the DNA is TGTGCCAGCAGGAGGACAGGGGCGGCCGGGGAGCTGTTTTTT.

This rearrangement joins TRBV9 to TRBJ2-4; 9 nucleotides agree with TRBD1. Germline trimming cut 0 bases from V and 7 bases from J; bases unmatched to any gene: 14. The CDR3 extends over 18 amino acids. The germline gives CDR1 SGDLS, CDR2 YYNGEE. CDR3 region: CASSVGPGQGPKDNIQYF. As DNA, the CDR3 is TGTGCCAGCAGCGTAGGTCCGGGACAGGGCCCCAAGGACAACATTCAGTACTTC.

This CDR3 is CASSMTGAGANVLTF. The CDR3 DNA reads TGCGCCAGCAGCATGACAGGGGCCGGGGCCAACGTCCTGACTTTC. The rearrangement links TRBV5-1 to TRBJ2-6, with 8 nucleotides matching TRBD1. Germline trimming cut 4 bases from V and 4 bases from J; bases unmatched to any gene: 4. The CDR3 has 15 amino acids. Germline lookup yields CDR1 SGHRS and CDR2 YFSETQ.

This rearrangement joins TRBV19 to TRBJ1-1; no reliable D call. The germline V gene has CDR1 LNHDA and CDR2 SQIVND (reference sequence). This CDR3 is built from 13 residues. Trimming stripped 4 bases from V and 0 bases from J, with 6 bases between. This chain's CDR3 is CASSRSMNTEAFF. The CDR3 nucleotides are TGTGCCAGTAGTAGGAGCATGAACACTGAAGCTTTCTTT.

The CDR3 sequence is CASSQTTGRDTEAFF. DNA for the CDR3: TGTGCCAGCAGCCAAACGACAGGGCGGGACACTGAAGCTTTCTTT. V and J are TRBV3-1 (or the pseudogene TRBV3-2) and TRBJ1-1, with 7 positions matching TRBD1. The V and J ends lost 2 bases and 3 bases, in that order; junction bases with no gene match: 6. CDR1 LGHDT and CDR2 YNNKEL come from the germline V gene (reference sequence). The CDR3 is made up of 15 amino acids.

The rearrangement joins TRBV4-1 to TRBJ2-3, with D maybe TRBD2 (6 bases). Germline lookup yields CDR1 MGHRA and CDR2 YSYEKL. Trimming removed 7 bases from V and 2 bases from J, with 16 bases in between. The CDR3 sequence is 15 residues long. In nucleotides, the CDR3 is TGCGCCAGCAATCCCCGGGACTCCTCCACAGATACGCAGTATTTT. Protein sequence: CASNPRDSSTDTQYF.